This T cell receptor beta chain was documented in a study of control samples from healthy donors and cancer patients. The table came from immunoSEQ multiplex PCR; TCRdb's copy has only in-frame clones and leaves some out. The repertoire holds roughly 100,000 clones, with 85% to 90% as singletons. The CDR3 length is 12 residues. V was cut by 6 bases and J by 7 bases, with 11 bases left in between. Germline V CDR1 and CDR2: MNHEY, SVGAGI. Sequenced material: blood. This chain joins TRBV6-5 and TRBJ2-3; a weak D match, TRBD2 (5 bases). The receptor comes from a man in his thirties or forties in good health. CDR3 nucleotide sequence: TGTGCCAGCAGCGCCTCCGGGAATACGCAGTATTTT. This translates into CASSASGNTQYF.